Each of the 30 T cell receptor beta chains below was sequenced from the same sample in a study of blood T cell repertoires in COVID-19. Profiling relied on immunoSEQ multiplex PCR, and the TCRdb table lists in-frame clones only, not all of them. Seen here are more than 400,000 clones, roughly 88% observed once, and the top ten hold roughly 3.1%. Sequencing input: peripheral blood. The source is a human donor in a cohort sampled during active COVID-19.

V is TRBV9 and J is TRBJ1-6, with 8 bases that match TRBD1. Germline values: CDR1 SGDLS, CDR2 YYNGEE. Germline trimming cut 4 bases from V and 9 bases from J; bases unmatched to any gene: 9. The CDR3 consists of 15 residues. The CDR3 DNA is TGTGCCAGCAGCCCCAGGGGGCGGGGGACTTCACCCCTCCACTTT. This codes for CASSPRGRGTSPLHF. Full variable domain (rest looked up from reference TRBV9 and TRBJ1-6): DSGVTQTPKHLITATGQRVTLRCSPRSGDLSVYWYQQSLDQGLQFLIQYYNGEERAKGNILERFSAQQFPDLHSELNLSSLELGDSALYFCASSPRGRGTSPLHFGNGTRLTVT.

This chain joins TRBV7-2 and TRBJ2-7; D unclear. CDR1 and CDR2 (germline): SGHTA, FQGNSA. V was trimmed by 5 bases and J by 2 bases, leaving 10 bases between them. The CDR3 spans 13 residues. In nucleotides, the CDR3 is TGTGCCAGCAGCATCAAAATTCCCTACGAGCAGTACTTC. Its protein product is CASSIKIPYEQYF.

The gene calls are TRBV6-5 and TRBJ2-7; 7 bases match TRBD2. The V gene end was trimmed by 6 bases and the J gene end by 5 bases; junction bases not matched to a gene: 13. The CDR3 has 15 residues. In germline, CDR1 is MNHEY, CDR2 SVGAGI. The CDR3 DNA reads TGTGCCAGCAGCATCATGACTAGCACTGTCAACGAGCAGTACTTC. This encodes CASSIMTSTVNEQYF.

The chain combines TRBV30 with TRBJ2-3; 8 positions match TRBD1. The J segment lost 5 bases and the V segment lost 0 bases, leaving 7 bases of the junction unmatched. CDR3 size: 15 residues. Germline V gene sequence: CDR1 GTSNPN, CDR2 SVGIG (reference sequence). The CDR3, as DNA: TGTGCCTGGAGTGTCGGGCAGGGGGCGGGAGATACGCAGTATTTT. This gives the protein CAWSVGQGAGDTQYF.

The V and J genes are TRBV20-1 and TRBJ2-7, with TRBD2 matching 10 bases. This CDR3 spans 15 amino acids. Germline CDR1 is DFQATT and CDR2 is SNEGSKA (reference sequence). The junction had 9 bases not matched to a gene; V was cut back by 3 bases and J by 4 bases. The CDR3 nucleotides are TGCAGTGCTAGTGCTCAGCGGGAGGGCCGGTACGAGCAGTACTTC. Its translation: CSASAQREGRYEQYF.

The J gene is TRBJ2-5, the V gene TRBV7-9, with D maybe TRBD2 (6 bases). Germline V gives CDR1 SEHNR, CDR2 FQNEAQ (reference sequence). Trimming stripped 1 base from V and 4 bases from J, with 16 bases between. This CDR3 is 16 amino acids long. Here the CDR3 reads CASSLGLEPTLETQYF. CDR3 nucleotide sequence: TGTGCCAGCAGCTTAGGACTAGAACCCACCCTAGAGACCCAGTACTTC.

This chain connects TRBV7-2 to TRBJ1-2; 7 nucleotides agree with TRBD1. Germline V gives CDR1 SGHTA, CDR2 FQGNSA. V lost 7 bases, J lost 3 bases, and 11 bases stayed unmatched. This CDR3 has 15 amino acids. DNA of the CDR3: TGTGCCAGCAAATTTGACAGGGCCTTTGACTATGGCTACACCTTC. Protein: CASKFDRAFDYGYTF.

The gene calls are TRBV28 and TRBJ1-5; D perhaps matches TRBD1 (6 bases). CDR3 length: 15 amino acids. V was pared by 4 bases and J by 5 bases, with 15 bases between. Germline V gene lookup returns CDR1 MDHEN and CDR2 SYDVKM. The CDR3 bases are TGTGCCAGCAGTTCCTCGGGACAACCCCATCAGCCCCAGCATTTT. This gives the protein CASSSSGQPHQPQHF.

This chain uses TRBV9 with TRBJ1-1; 7 nucleotides line up with TRBD1. Looked up from germline, CDR1 is SGDLS and CDR2 is YYNGEE. The CDR3 length is 15 residues. V was clipped by 0 bases and J by 4 bases; unmatched bases: 6. The CDR3 reads CASSVVGQGGTEAFF. The CDR3, as DNA: TGTGCCAGCAGCGTAGTGGGCCAGGGGGGCACTGAAGCTTTCTTT.

The chain uses TRBV7-9 and TRBJ1-2; tentatively, D is TRBD1 (6 bases). This CDR3 has 13 residues. From germline, CDR1 is SEHNR and CDR2 FQNEAQ (reference sequence). Trimming removed 5 bases from V and 7 bases from J, with 14 bases in between. The CDR3 protein is CASSDTGFFGYTF. The CDR3 DNA reads as TGTGCCAGCAGCGATACAGGGTTCTTTGGCTACACCTTC.

The DNA of the CDR3 is TGTGCCAGTAGTATCGGGGGTGGAAATTCACCCCTCCACTTT. Its protein product is CASSIGGGNSPLHF. The chain recombines TRBV19 with TRBJ1-6; TRBD1 might be the D (5 bases). CDR1 is LNHDA, CDR2 SQIVND, per germline (reference sequence). With 3 bases removed from V and 7 bases from J, the gap between germline ends came to 10 bases. The CDR3 sequence is 14 residues long.

The V gene is TRBV6-5, the J gene TRBJ1-3; 7 bases line up with TRBD1. Germline V gives CDR1 MNHEY, CDR2 SVGAGI. This CDR3 contains 14 residues. Trimming removed 7 bases from V and 8 bases from J; junction bases left unmatched: 11. CDR3 in amino acids: CASTLDRRAYTIYF. For the CDR3, the DNA is TGTGCCAGCACCCTGGACAGGAGAGCATACACCATATATTTT.

This clone was counted once. The chain recombines TRBV14 with TRBJ2-2, with 10 bases identical to TRBD1. This CDR3 has 13 amino acids. With 1 base clipped from V and 13 bases from J, the junction kept 3 bases outside the gene matches. The germline gives CDR1 SGHDN, CDR2 FVKESK. The CDR3 nucleotides read TGTGCCAGCAGCCAAGCCGACAGGGGGCGGCTGTTTTTT. This gives the protein CASSQADRGRLFF.

This clone has ten or more counts. V gene TRBV19 combines with J gene TRBJ1-1, with 9 nucleotides matching TRBD1. V was clipped by 1 base and J by 7 bases; unmatched bases: 1. The CDR3 has 13 residues. The germline gives CDR1 LNHDA, CDR2 SQIVND (reference sequence). The CDR3 reads CASSIVTGGEAFF. The CDR3 DNA is TGTGCCAGTAGTATAGTGACAGGGGGTGAAGCTTTCTTT.

The V call is TRBV9, the J call TRBJ2-7, with 10 positions matching TRBD1. The CDR3 spans 15 residues. Germline lookup yields CDR1 SGDLS and CDR2 YYNGEE. With 3 bases clipped from V and 8 bases from J, the junction kept 11 bases outside the gene matches. CDR3 nucleotide sequence: TGTGCCAGCAGCGCTGGGACAGGGGAAGGGACCAAGCAGTACTTC. This sequence encodes CASSAGTGEGTKQYF.

The chain combines TRBV11-3 with TRBJ2-1, with 9 bases fitting TRBD1. The germline V gene has CDR1 SGHNT and CDR2 YENEEA. The CDR3 extends over 15 amino acids. V gave up 3 bases and J gave up 9 bases; unmatched junction bases: 9. This chain's CDR3 is CASSFSTGGPSEQFF. Written as DNA, the CDR3 is TGTGCCAGCAGCTTTTCTACAGGGGGCCCGAGTGAGCAGTTCTTC.

This clone has only one observation. The chain has TRBV7-3 and TRBJ1-2; D might be TRBD1 (6 bases). Germline values: CDR1 SGHTA, CDR2 FQGTGA. Trimming shortened V by 2 bases and J by 7 bases, and 14 bases separated the two germline ends. CDR3 length: 14 amino acids. As DNA, the CDR3 is TGTGCCAGCAGCTTATCTCCAGGGGAAGGTGGCTACACCTTC. Its protein is CASSLSPGEGGYTF.

The chain links TRBV19 to TRBJ2-7; a possible D gene is TRBD2 (5 bases). V was cut by 2 bases and J by 5 bases, with 7 bases left in between. The CDR3 runs to 12 residues. CDR1 is LNHDA, CDR2 SQIVND, per germline (reference sequence). In DNA, the CDR3 is TGTGCCAGTAGTATACTGGGAGACGAGCAGTACTTC. Translation gives CASSILGDEQYF.

In DNA form, the CDR3 reads TGTGCCAGCAGTGAACAATTGGCGGCAGGGGTACATGGCTACACCTTC. Translating gives CASSEQLAAGVHGYTF. The chain couples TRBV2 to TRBJ1-2; a possible D gene is TRBD1 (6 bases). CDR3 length: 16 residues. Trimming shortened V by 2 bases and J by 6 bases, and 19 bases separated the two germline ends. CDR1 is SNHLY, CDR2 FYNNEI, per germline.

Only one count was recorded for this clone. The chain uses TRBV5-6 and TRBJ2-6; 7 bases agree with TRBD1. Germline V gene lookup returns CDR1 SGHDT and CDR2 YYEEEE. The CDR3 spans 15 residues. Trimming removed 3 bases from V and 0 bases from J; junction bases left unmatched: 0. The CDR3 DNA sequence: TGTGCCAGCAGCTGGGACAGCTCTGGGGCCAACGTCCTGACTTTC. Translated: CASSWDSSGANVLTF. Combining the CDR3 with reference TRBV5-6 and TRBJ2-6 gives the whole variable domain DAGVTQSPTHLIKTRGQQVTLRCSPKSGHDTVSWYQQALGQGPQFIFQYYEEEERQRGNFPDRFSGHQFPNYSSELNVNALLLGDSALYLCASSWDSSGANVLTFGAGSRLTVL.

In the case of this clone: Other DNA sequences in the same sample also yield this CDR3. The chain combines TRBV3-1 (or the pseudogene TRBV3-2) with TRBJ2-3; 11 bases are a match to TRBD2. V was pared by 4 bases and J by 4 bases, with 1 base of the junction left unmatched. The germline V gene encodes CDR1 LGHDT and CDR2 YNNKEL (reference sequence). The CDR3 runs 14 residues. The CDR3 spells CASSLLAGADTQYF. The CDR3 nucleotides read TGTGCCAGCAGCCTACTAGCGGGGGCAGATACGCAGTATTTT.

The V and J genes are TRBV5-6 and TRBJ1-2, with D uncertain. V dropped 0 bases and J dropped 4 bases, with 7 bases sitting between them. There are 13 residues in the CDR3. Germline values: CDR1 SGHDT, CDR2 YYEEEE. This CDR3 is CASSLVAGYGYTF. The CDR3 region has the DNA TGTGCCAGCAGCTTGGTAGCTGGCTATGGCTACACCTTC.

The V call is TRBV7-2, the J call TRBJ2-2, with a weak D call TRBD1 (5 bases). Trimming removed 0 bases at V and 6 bases at J, with 5 bases between. The CDR3 contains 13 residues. CDR1 and CDR2 from the germline V gene are SGHTA and FQGNSA. Here the CDR3 reads CASSLARAGELFF. The DNA for the CDR3 is TGTGCCAGCAGCTTAGCCAGGGCCGGGGAGCTGTTTTTT.

The chain carries TRBV28 and TRBJ2-2; 7 nucleotides match TRBD1. V was clipped by 2 bases and J by 0 bases; unmatched bases: 3. Germline V CDR1 and CDR2: MDHEN, SYDVKM. The CDR3 consists of 16 residues. CDR3 sequence: CASSLKGTANTGELFF. CDR3 DNA sequence: TGTGCCAGCAGTTTAAAGGGGACAGCGAACACCGGGGAGCTGTTTTTT. Complete variable domain (other parts from reference TRBV28 and TRBJ2-2): DVKVTQSSRYLVKRTGEKVFLECVQDMDHENMFWYRQDPGLGLRLIYFSYDVKMKEKGDIPEGYSVSREKKERFSLILESASTNQTSMYLCASSLKGTANTGELFFGEGSRLTVL.

The table lists this clone with a few counts. The genes are TRBV6-5 and TRBJ1-5, with 10 bases lining up with TRBD1. The germline CDR1 and CDR2 sequences are MNHEY and SVGAGI. V lost 8 bases, J lost 4 bases, and 5 bases stayed unmatched. CDR3 length: 14 amino acids. The chain's CDR3 is CASGPGQGNQPQHF. CDR3 nucleotide sequence: TGTGCCAGCGGTCCGGGACAGGGGAATCAGCCCCAGCATTTT.

V gene TRBV3-1 (or the pseudogene TRBV3-2) combines with J gene TRBJ1-4; TRBD1 agrees at 11 bases. CDR3 size: 21 residues. CDR1 is LGHDT and CDR2 is YNNKEL in the germline V gene (reference sequence). Germline trimming cut 3 bases from V and 0 bases from J; bases unmatched to any gene: 15. CDR3 DNA sequence: TGTGCCAGCAGCCAGGGGACAGGGGGGACTATTAAAAAAGCAACTAATGAAAAACTGTTTTTT. This sequence encodes CASSQGTGGTIKKATNEKLFF.

CDR3 DNA: TGTGCCAGCAGCTTTAGAGGACTAGCGGTGGGCTCAGATACGCAGTATTTT. Amino acids: CASSFRGLAVGSDTQYF. The chain joins TRBV5-6 to TRBJ2-3; 10 nucleotides match TRBD2. The J segment lost 4 bases and the V segment lost 2 bases, leaving 10 bases of the junction unmatched. CDR1 and CDR2 (germline): SGHDT, YYEEEE. The CDR3 contains 17 residues.

This chain uses TRBV28 with TRBJ2-2; 8 bases match TRBD1. CDR3 length: 15 residues. Losses at the gene ends were 5 bases for V and 5 bases for J; bases not matched to a gene: 7. Germline-derived CDR1 and CDR2 are MDHEN and SYDVKM. CDR3 region: CASSTGGGRTGELFF. The CDR3 DNA reads as TGTGCCAGCAGTACAGGGGGAGGAAGGACCGGGGAGCTGTTTTTT.

The chain uses TRBV6-5 and TRBJ1-1; 8 nucleotides agree with TRBD1. Germline V gives CDR1 MNHEY, CDR2 SVGAGI. V lost 8 bases, J lost 5 bases, and 4 bases stayed unmatched. The CDR3 contains 12 residues. The DNA for the CDR3 is TGTGCCAGCGGACAGGGATCGACTGAAGCTTTCTTT. It translates to CASGQGSTEAFF.

The chain recombines TRBV18 with TRBJ2-7, with no clear D. Germline-derived CDR1 and CDR2 are KGHSH and LQKENI. CDR3 length equals 11 residues. V was shortened by 6 bases and J by 0 bases, with 3 bases between the two germline ends. CDR3 coding DNA: TGTGCCAGCTCTCACTCCTACGAGCAGTACTTC. This gives the protein CASSHSYEQYF.